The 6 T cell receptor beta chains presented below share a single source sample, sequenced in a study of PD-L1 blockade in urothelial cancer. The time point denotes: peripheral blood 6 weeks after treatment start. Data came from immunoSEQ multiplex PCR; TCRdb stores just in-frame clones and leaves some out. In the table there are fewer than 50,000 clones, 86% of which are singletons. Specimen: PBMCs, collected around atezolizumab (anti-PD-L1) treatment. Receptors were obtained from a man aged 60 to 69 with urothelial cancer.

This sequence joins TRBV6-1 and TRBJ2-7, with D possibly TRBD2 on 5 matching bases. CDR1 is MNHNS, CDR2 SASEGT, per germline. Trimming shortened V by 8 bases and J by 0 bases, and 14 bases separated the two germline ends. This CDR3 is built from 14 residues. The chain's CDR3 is CASRPPGFSYEQYF. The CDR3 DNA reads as TGTGCCAGCCGACCCCCGGGGTTCTCCTACGAGCAGTACTTC.

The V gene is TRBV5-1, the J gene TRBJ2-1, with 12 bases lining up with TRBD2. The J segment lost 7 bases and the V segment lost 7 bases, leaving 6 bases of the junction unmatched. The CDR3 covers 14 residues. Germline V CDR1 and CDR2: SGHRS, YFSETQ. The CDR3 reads CASQETSGSNEQFF. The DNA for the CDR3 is TGCGCCAGCCAAGAGACTAGCGGGAGTAATGAGCAGTTCTTC.

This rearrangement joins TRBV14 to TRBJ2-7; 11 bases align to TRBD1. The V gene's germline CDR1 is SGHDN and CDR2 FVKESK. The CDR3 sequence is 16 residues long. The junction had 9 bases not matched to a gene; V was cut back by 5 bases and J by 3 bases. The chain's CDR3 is CASSEGQGAKVYEQYF. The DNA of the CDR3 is TGTGCCAGCAGCGAAGGACAGGGGGCGAAAGTCTACGAGCAGTACTTC.

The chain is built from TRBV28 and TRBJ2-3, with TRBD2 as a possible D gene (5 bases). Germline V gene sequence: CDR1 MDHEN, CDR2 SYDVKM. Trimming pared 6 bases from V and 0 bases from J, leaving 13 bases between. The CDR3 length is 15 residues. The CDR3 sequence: CASSSPAESTDTQYF. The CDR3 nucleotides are TGTGCCAGCAGCTCCCCAGCGGAGAGCACAGATACGCAGTATTTT.

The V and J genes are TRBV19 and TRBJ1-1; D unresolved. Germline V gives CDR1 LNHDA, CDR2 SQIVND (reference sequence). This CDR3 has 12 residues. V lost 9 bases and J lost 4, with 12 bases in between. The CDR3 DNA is TGTGCCAGCAGCGCATCCTTCACTGAAGCTTTCTTT. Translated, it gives CASSASFTEAFF.

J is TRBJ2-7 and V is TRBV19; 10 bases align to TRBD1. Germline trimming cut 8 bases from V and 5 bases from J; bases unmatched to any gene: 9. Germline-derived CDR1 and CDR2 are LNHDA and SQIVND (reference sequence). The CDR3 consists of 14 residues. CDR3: CASGGTGVAHEQYF. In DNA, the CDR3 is TGTGCCAGTGGGGGGACAGGGGTTGCCCACGAGCAGTACTTC.